Listed below are T cell receptor beta chains from one sample, sequenced in a study of blood T cell repertoires in COVID-19. This table comes from immunoSEQ multiplex PCR, and its TCRdb copy is limited to in-frame clones, with some not included. The sample has 150,000 to 200,000 clones, roughly 90% seen once. Sequenced sample: peripheral blood. All receptors derive from a man aged 45 to 65 with acute or convalescent COVID-19. Each CDR3 is given with its conserved first and last residue. The D gene is left open where the match is weak. Size values are once, few and many counts, or a class for expanded clones, and some rows have none.

J	D	length	size	V	DNA	CDR3
TRBJ1-2	TRBD1	15	NA	TRBV4-1	TGCGCCAGCAGCCAAGAGGGGACAGGGGCCTATGGCTACACCTTC	CASSQEGTGAYGYTF
TRBJ2-1	TRBD2	16	NA	TRBV19	TGTGCCAGTAGTCGGGGACTAGCGGGAGGGATCGATGAGCAGTTCTTC	CASSRGLAGGIDEQFF
TRBJ2-1	NA	15	NA	TRBV5-1	TGCGCCAGCAGCTTGGCGGGGAATACCTACAATGAGCAGTTCTTC	CASSLAGNTYNEQFF
TRBJ2-5	NA	14	NA	TRBV6-5	TGTGCCAGCAGTTATATGGGGGGTTGGGAGACCCAGTACTTC	CASSYMGGWETQYF
TRBJ2-2	TRBD2	18	NA	TRBV18	TGTGCCAGCTCACCACGCCTAGCGGGAGATACGAACACCGGGGAGCTGTTTTTT	CASSPRLAGDTNTGELFF
TRBJ2-5	NA	18	NA	TRBV6-1	TGTGCCAGCAGTGAGTTCCCCCTAACCTCGACGGGCCAAGAGACCCAGTACTTC	CASSEFPLTSTGQETQYF
TRBJ1-5	NA	15	NA	TRBV5-8	TGTGCCAGCAGCTTGTGGTCAGGGGTTGGGCAGCCCCAGCATTTT	CASSLWSGVGQPQHF
TRBJ1-4	NA	16	NA	TRBV19	TGTGCCAGTAGTCGCACCGGACAGATCCCTAATGAAAAACTGTTTTTT	CASSRTGQIPNEKLFF
TRBJ1-4	TRBD1	14	NA	TRBV18	TGTGCCAGCTCACCTTGGACAGGGAATGAAAAACTGTTTTTT	CASSPWTGNEKLFF
TRBJ1-2	NA	11	NA	TRBV10-1	TGCGCCAGCAAAGGGAGCTATGGCTACACCTTC	CASKGSYGYTF
TRBJ1-2	TRBD1	13	once	TRBV29-1	TGCAGCGTGACCGGGACAGGCGGGTATGGCTACACCTTC	CSVTGTGGYGYTF
TRBJ2-3	TRBD1	14	NA	TRBV6-6	TGTGCCAGCCATGGGACAGGCATACTGCAGGCGCAGTATTTT	CASHGTGILQAQYF
TRBJ1-4	NA	15	NA	TRBV15	TGTGCCACCAGCAGAGTGAACGGTGAGAATGAAAAACTGTTTTTT	CATSRVNGENEKLFF
TRBJ2-1	NA	15	NA	TRBV5-1	TGCGCCAGCAGCCTGGGGACACCCTCCTACAATGAGCAGTTCTTC	CASSLGTPSYNEQFF
TRBJ2-7	TRBD1	13	NA	TRBV29-1	TGCAGCGCCGGGACAGGGGCCCTCAACGAGCAGTACTTC	CSAGTGALNEQYF
TRBJ2-1	TRBD2	16	NA	TRBV27	TGTGCCAGCAGTAGCCTAGCGGGAGGACCCTACAATGAGCAGTTCTTC	CASSSLAGGPYNEQFF
TRBJ2-3	TRBD1	13	NA	TRBV29-1	TGCAGCGGGACAGGGGTAGGCACAGATACGCAGTATTTT	CSGTGVGTDTQYF
TRBJ2-3	TRBD2	17	NA	TRBV6-1	TGTGCCAGCAGTGAAAGGGCCCAGGGCAGCGGGAGAGATACGCAGTATTTT	CASSERAQGSGRDTQYF
TRBJ2-1	NA	12	once	TRBV9	TGTGCCAGCAGCGTAGATAGCGATGAGCAGTTCTTC	CASSVDSDEQFF
TRBJ2-2	TRBD1	16	NA	TRBV4-1	TGCGCCAGCAGCCAATGGGGCAGGGGGCGGACCGGGGAGCTGTTTTTT	CASSQWGRGRTGELFF
TRBJ2-4	TRBD2	13	once	TRBV10-3	TGTGCCATCAGTCTGACTAGCGGGGGAATTCAGTACTTC	CAISLTSGGIQYF
TRBJ2-1	TRBD2	13	few	TRBV15	TGTGCCACCCTGGGACGTACGGGAGGTGAGCAGTTCTTC	CATLGRTGGEQFF